The subject of this entry is one TCR beta chain. This entry belongs to a study of cytomegalovirus exposure and HLA in healthy donors. The PCR contained 60 Vbeta and 13 Jbeta primers. Sequencing was performed with immunoSEQ multiplex PCR; in TCRdb, only in-frame clones are kept and a portion is missing. Of about 140,000 clones in the sample, roughly 80% were seen once. V lost 7 bases and J 6 bases, leaving 9 bases between the germline ends. This CDR3 is 11 amino acids long. Germline loops: CDR1 SQVTM, CDR2 ANQGSEA. The chain has TRBV29-1 and TRBJ2-2; D is uncertain. The receptor was isolated from a man between 35 and 55 years old in good health and CMV-seronegative. Sequencing was performed on PBMCs. In DNA, the CDR3 is TGCAGCGGGAGTAATTCCGGGGAGCTGTTTTTT. Translation gives CSGSNSGELFF.